This T cell receptor beta chain was retrieved from a study of blood T cell repertoires in COVID-19. The wider study: Sample material is recorded as cDNA or gDNA derived from T cells, B-cell-depleted T cells, or PBMCs.

Germline CDR1 reads ENHRY; CDR2 reads SYGVKD. Trimming at V came to 3 bases and at J to 9 bases, leaving 13 bases not matched to a gene. There are 18 residues in the CDR3. The assay was immunoSEQ multiplex PCR, and TCRdb's table has in-frame clones only and misses some. The sample carries under 150,000 clones, 84% recorded once. This clone was recorded once. The chain joins TRBV10-3 to TRBJ2-1; 14 nucleotides line up with TRBD2. The clonotype was recovered from a man aged 45-65 years in a cohort exposed to, infected with or recovered from COVID-19 (not recorded which). Material for sequencing was PBMCs or T cells enriched from blood (not recorded which). The CDR3 loop reads CAISELPGTSGRGSEQFF. Here the CDR3 DNA reads TGTGCCATCAGTGAACTGCCCGGGACTAGCGGGAGAGGGAGTGAGCAGTTCTTC.